This TCR beta chain emerged from a study of shared clonotypes between healthy human individuals. Study-wide points: The sharing of 5% to 5.5% of naive CD4 clonotypes was seen across a handful of donors.

On this clone: Its specificity is not known.

Trimming cost V 6 bases and J 6 bases, with 14 bases left between them. CDR1 is MDHEN, CDR2 SYDVKM, per germline. The CDR3 spans 14 residues. Only in-frame clones appear in the TCRdb table, and some are missing; sequencing was by immunoSEQ multiplex PCR. The sample has millions of clones, around 96% seen once. Naive CD8 cells, CD45RO-negative and positively selected for CCR7, excluded terminally differentiated effector memory CD45RA+ cells. The TCR was taken from a young man in good health. V is TRBV28 and J is TRBJ1-4; D possibly corresponds to TRBD1 (5 bases). Sequenced material: naive CD8+ T cells sorted from blood. CDR3 sequence (DNA): TGTGCCAGCAGCCTCCTTGGAGGGGATGAAAAACTGTTTTTT. The encoded protein is CASSLLGGDEKLFF.